A single sample gave rise to the 5 T cell receptor beta chains below, sequenced in a study of regulatory T cells in long-lasting Graves disease. Time point: newly diagnosed GD, antithyroid drugs for less than 3 months. The TCR library was prepared using RNA isolated from PBMCs. The TCR beta library used iRepertoire HTBI primers with Arm-PCR amplification of CDR3. TCRdb passed the multiplex PCR reads through MiXCR, listing each CDR3 protein once. The table includes over 400,000 distinct CDR3 sequences, about 14% detected once. The same data also contributed to another study, on T cells in Graves' hyperthyroidism and ophthalmopathy.

Source: peripheral blood mononuclear cells (PBMCs), taken at new diagnosis, from a patient treated with antithyroid drugs. Receptors were obtained from a woman aged 45-65 years with Graves disease.

The chain joins TRBV28 to TRBJ1-1; TRBD1 aligns across 9 bases. Germline values: CDR1 MDHEN, CDR2 SYDVKM. V gave up 0 bases and J gave up 4 bases; unmatched junction bases: 3. The CDR3 is 15 amino acids. CDR3 protein: CASSLWGTGSTEAFF. The CDR3 coding sequence is TGTGCCAGCAGTTTATGGGGGACAGGGAGCACTGAAGCTTTCTTT.

This clonotype has more than one count but fewer than ten. The chain is built from TRBV5-4 and TRBJ1-4, with D possibly being TRBD1 (5 bases). The CDR3 has 16 residues. Between the trimmed V and J ends, which lost 0 bases and 8 bases, there was a span of 17 bases. Germline CDR1 SGHNT, CDR2 YYREEE (reference sequence). The CDR3 region is CASSLEIGGTREKLFF. CDR3 bases: TGTGCCAGCAGCTTGGAAATCGGCGGGACCAGGGAAAAACTGTTTTTT.

This clonotype was observed a few times. This chain uses TRBV11-2 with TRBJ1-2; 12 bases match TRBD1. The CDR3 has 15 amino acids. The V gene end was trimmed by 0 bases and the J gene end by 7 bases; junction bases not matched to a gene: 3. Per germline, CDR1 SGHAT and CDR2 FQNNGV. DNA of the CDR3: TGTGCCAGCAGCTTAGAGGGACAGGGGGCTGTTGGCTACACCTTC. Encoded protein: CASSLEGQGAVGYTF.

This clonotype was seen repeatedly, ten times or more. The chain couples TRBV2 to TRBJ2-7; the match to TRBD2 covers 14 bases. This CDR3 is built from 18 residues. V trimming: 5 bases; J trimming: 3 bases; junction bases outside the gene matches: 12. The germline CDR1 and CDR2 sequences are SNHLY and FYNNEI. For the CDR3, the DNA is TGTGCCAGCAGTTCTACCGGGACTAGCGGGAGAGGAAACTACGAGCAGTACTTC. It codes for CASSSTGTSGRGNYEQYF.

Many counts were recorded for this clonotype. V and J are TRBV20-1 and TRBJ2-1, with 9 bases lining up with TRBD2. The CDR3 sequence is 14 residues long. Germline V lookup: CDR1 DFQATT, CDR2 SNEGSKA (reference sequence). V shed 3 bases, J shed 4 bases, and the junction held 4 bases outside the gene matches. The CDR3 here is CSARREGRYNEQFF. The CDR3 DNA sequence: TGCAGTGCTAGGCGGGAGGGAAGATACAATGAGCAGTTCTTC.